These T cell receptor beta chains were read from a single sample in a study of blood T cell repertoires in COVID-19. Profiled with immunoSEQ multiplex PCR; TCRdb holds only in-frame clones, not every one. The repertoire holds about 260,000 clones, with around 89% as singletons. Sequenced material: peripheral blood. The receptors come from a man aged 55 to 69 who had recovered from COVID-19. Both conserved end residues are part of each CDR3. A D gene is named only where the DNA matches it firmly. Some rows have no size entry. The others give once, few or many, or a class for an expanded clone.

J	V	D	size	DNA	CDR3
TRBJ2-7	TRBV6-2/TRBV6-3	TRBD1	.	TGTGCCAGCAGTTACTCAAGCCCCCGGGACAGGGCCTACGAGCAGTACTTC	CASSYSSPRDRAYEQYF
TRBJ1-1	TRBV2	TRBD1	once	TGTGCCAGCAGACTCGGACAGGGGAACACTGAAGCTTTCTTT	CASRLGQGNTEAFF
TRBJ2-1	TRBV5-1	TRBD2	.	TGCGCCAGCAGCTACGGGGGGTCAGGGAATGAGCAGTTCTTC	CASSYGGSGNEQFF
TRBJ2-1	TRBV7-9	TRBD1	once	TGTGCCAGCAGCTTAGCCGGGACAGGAAGATTGGAGCAGTTCTTC	CASSLAGTGRLEQFF
TRBJ1-6	TRBV6-5	.	.	TGTGCCAGCGGCAGGGTCGGGTCACCCCTCCACTTT	CASGRVGSPLHF
TRBJ2-1	TRBV5-1	TRBD2	.	TGCGCCAGCAGCTTGTCAGCGGGGGCATACAATGAGCAGTTCTTC	CASSLSAGAYNEQFF
TRBJ2-5	TRBV10-1	.	.	TGCGCCAGCAGTGAGTCCGCGCAAGAGACCCAGTACTTC	CASSESAQETQYF
TRBJ2-5	TRBV2	.	.	TGTGCCAGCAGATTACTAGCAGACCAAGAGACCCAGTACTTC	CASRLLADQETQYF
TRBJ2-7	TRBV21-1	.	.	TGTGCCAGCGGCCCGCCCGAGCAGTACTTC	CASGPPEQYF
TRBJ2-2	TRBV9	TRBD2	many	TGTGCCAGCAGCGTGAGGAGCGGGGGCCTTAACACCGGGGAGCTGTTTTTT	CASSVRSGGLNTGELFF
TRBJ1-1	TRBV5-4	TRBD1	.	TGTGCCAGCAGCTTGACGACAGGGATGAACACTGAAGCTTTCTTT	CASSLTTGMNTEAFF
TRBJ2-3	TRBV5-4	.	.	TGTGCCAGCAGCTTGACCGGTTTTGCAGATACGCAGTATTTT	CASSLTGFADTQYF
TRBJ1-4	TRBV6-5	TRBD1	.	TGTGCCAGCAGTCGAGGACAGGGGGCTAATGAAAAACTGTTTTTT	CASSRGQGANEKLFF
TRBJ1-5	TRBV19	TRBD1	.	TGTGCCAGTAGAGGGGGCAGCAATCAGCCCCAGCATTTT	CASRGGSNQPQHF
TRBJ2-7	TRBV7-3	.	.	TGTGCCAGCAGCTTAAGGGTTGAGGGCGAGCAGTACTTC	CASSLRVEGEQYF
TRBJ2-5	TRBV9	.	few	TGTGCCAGCAGCGTAGATGATAGACTAGTTGAGACCCAGTACTTC	CASSVDDRLVETQYF
TRBJ2-2	TRBV25-1	TRBD1	medium-sized	TGTGCCAGCAGTGGTACAGGGGATACCGGGGAGCTGTTTTTT	CASSGTGDTGELFF
TRBJ2-7	TRBV7-2	TRBD2	.	TGTGCCAGCAGCCCCCCGGGGAGGGGTCGGGGGGGTTTGGGTTACGAGCAGTACTTC	CASSPPGRGRGGLGYEQYF
TRBJ2-1	TRBV7-7	.	.	TGTGCCAGCAGCTTGGGACTTCAAGATGAGCAGTTCTTC	CASSLGLQDEQFF
TRBJ2-7	TRBV27	TRBD2	.	TGTGCCAGCACCCTAGGTCTAGCGGGGGCTTACGAGCAGTACTTC	CASTLGLAGAYEQYF
TRBJ2-7	TRBV7-4	.	.	TGTGCCAGCAGCTTAGGCGGTTTCCCACGGAGGTTCTACGAGCAGTACTTC	CASSLGGFPRRFYEQYF
TRBJ2-6	TRBV9	TRBD1	.	TGTGCCAGCCGCACAGGGGACTCTGGGGCCAACGTCCTGACTTTC	CASRTGDSGANVLTF
TRBJ1-5	TRBV6-5	.	.	TGTGCCAGCAGTTACTCCGACAGGAATCAGCCCCAGCATTTT	CASSYSDRNQPQHF
TRBJ2-7	TRBV19	.	.	TGTGCCAGTAGTGCGGGACTCCGCTACGAGCAGTACTTC	CASSAGLRYEQYF
TRBJ1-3	TRBV27	.	.	TGTGCCAGCAGGGGGCTTGGTTCTGGAAACACCATATATTTT	CASRGLGSGNTIYF
TRBJ2-7	TRBV19	TRBD1	.	TGTGCCAGTTCACCTTTGGGGACAGGACTCTGGGAGCAGTACTTC	CASSPLGTGLWEQYF
TRBJ2-7	TRBV3-1/TRBV3-2	.	once	TGTGCCAGCAGCCGGACAGTTGACGAGCAGTACTTC	CASSRTVDEQYF
TRBJ2-3	TRBV4-2	.	.	TGTGCCAGCAGCCAAGATACAGGGAGGGGTACGCAGTATTTT	CASSQDTGRGTQYF
TRBJ1-3	TRBV18	.	once	TGTGCCAGCTCACCAGTCGGCGGATCTGGAAACACCATATATTTT	CASSPVGGSGNTIYF
TRBJ2-6	TRBV5-1	.	many	TGCGCCAGCAGCTTGGAAGGGGCCAACTCTGGGGCCAACGTCCTGACTTTC	CASSLEGANSGANVLTF
TRBJ2-5	TRBV18	.	.	TGTGCCAGCTCACCACCAGGTGTGGGACTCCAAGAGACCCAGTACTTC	CASSPPGVGLQETQYF
TRBJ2-7	TRBV7-8	.	.	TGTGCCAGCTCGACGGGGGGCAGTTCCTACGAGCAGTACTTC	CASSTGGSSYEQYF
TRBJ1-1	TRBV7-2	.	.	TGTGCCAGCAGCCCAAGGGAGGTCAGGATGAACACTGAAGCTTTCTTT	CASSPREVRMNTEAFF
TRBJ1-2	TRBV4-2	TRBD1	.	TGTGCCAGCAGCCAAGATAGGGGACAGTCGTATGGCTACACCTTC	CASSQDRGQSYGYTF
TRBJ1-2	TRBV30	TRBD1	.	TGTGCCTGGAGTGCGGCAGGGGGCAACTATGGCTACACCTTC	CAWSAAGGNYGYTF
TRBJ2-7	TRBV19	.	.	TGTGCCACCTCAGGGGGAGGCTACGAGCAGTACTTC	CATSGGGYEQYF
TRBJ2-6	TRBV27	TRBD1	once	TGTGCCAGCGCGCAGGGGGCGGTTGGGGCCAACGTCCTGACTTTC	CASAQGAVGANVLTF
TRBJ1-4	TRBV5-6	.	.	TGTGCCAGCAGCTTGCGTGAAAAACTGTTTTTT	CASSLREKLFF
TRBJ2-7	TRBV6-5	TRBD1	.	TGTGCCAGCAGTTACTTCGGACAGGGGGCAGAAGAGCAGTACTTC	CASSYFGQGAEEQYF
TRBJ2-5	TRBV5-1	.	.	TGCGCCAGCAGCGCGTCGGAGACCCAGTACTTC	CASSASETQYF
TRBJ1-5	TRBV7-6	.	.	TGTGCCAGCAGCTTAGCTGGGACTGGGGGAAGGGGCAATCAGCCCCAGCATTTT	CASSLAGTGGRGNQPQHF